In its sample, the clone carrying this TCR beta chain was seen many times. Its antigen is not identified. The J segment lost 4 bases and the V segment lost 4 bases, leaving 7 bases of the junction unmatched. Germline lookup yields CDR1 LNHDA and CDR2 SQIVND (reference sequence). CDR3 size: 15 residues. Molecular barcoded adaptors covering alpha/delta and beta/gamma chains were used on approximately 400 ng RNA. Using its own MiXCR run on the reads, TCRdb lists one record per CDR3 protein. The table has some 120,000 distinct CDR3 sequences, approximately 13% seen once. The data are from a study of read filtering for tumor transcriptome and immune sequencing. The overall study: IR-seq gave about 3.5 to 11 million TCR reads per sample; RNA-seq gave roughly 75 to 1,400. Study observations and caveats: The CD138-negative fraction was mixed bone marrow immune cells, not pure T cells. RNA-seq captured clonotypes less deeply and reliably than IR-seq.

Sequences were obtained from a population of CD138-negative cells sorted from bone marrow. The rearrangement uses TRBV19 and TRBJ2-1; 7 positions match TRBD2. The clonotype originates from a donor at least 40 years old with multiple myeloma. The CDR3 DNA is TGTGCCAGTAGTACGGGGGGACGAGCGTACAATGAGCAGTTCTTC. Residues: CASSTGGRAYNEQFF.